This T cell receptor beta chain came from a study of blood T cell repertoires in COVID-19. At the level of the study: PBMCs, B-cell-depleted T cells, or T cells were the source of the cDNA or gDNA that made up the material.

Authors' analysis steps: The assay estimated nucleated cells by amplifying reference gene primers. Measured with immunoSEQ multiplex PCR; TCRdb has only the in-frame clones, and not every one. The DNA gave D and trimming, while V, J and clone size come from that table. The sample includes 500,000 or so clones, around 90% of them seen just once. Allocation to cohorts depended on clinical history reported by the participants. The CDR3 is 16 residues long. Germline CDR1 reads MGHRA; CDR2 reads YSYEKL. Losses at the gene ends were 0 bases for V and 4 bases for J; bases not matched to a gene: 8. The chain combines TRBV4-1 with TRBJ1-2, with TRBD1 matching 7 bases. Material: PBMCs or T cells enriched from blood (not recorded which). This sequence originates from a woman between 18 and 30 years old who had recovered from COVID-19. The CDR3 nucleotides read TGCGCCAGCAGCCAAGATGAGGGGGCCGCGTCCTATGGCTACACCTTC. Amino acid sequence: CASSQDEGAASYGYTF.